Each of the 21 T cell receptor beta chains below was sequenced from the same sample in a study of graft-versus-host responses after intestinal transplantation. Produced via immunoSEQ multiplex PCR; TCRdb's table is partial and in-frame only. The sample has around 90,000 clones; 85% to 95% are singletons. Their antigens are not known. This sample comprised unstimulated CD8+ T cells sorted from spleen or lymph node cells, obtained before transplant. The source is a human donor who was the organ donor for an intestinal transplant.

This chain joins TRBV13 and TRBJ2-7, with D possibly being TRBD1 (6 bases). Germline CDR1 is PRHDT and CDR2 is FYEKMQ (reference sequence). Trimming shortened V by 8 bases and J by 6 bases, and 14 bases separated the two germline ends. This CDR3 spans 12 amino acids. The CDR3, as DNA: TGTGCCAGCGGGTTACAGGGTTCCGAGCAGTACTTC. It encodes CASGLQGSEQYF.

V is TRBV4-2 and J is TRBJ2-1; TRBD2 might be the D (6 bases). The V end was cut by 1 base, the J end by 8 bases, with 21 bases between. Germline-derived CDR1 and CDR2 are LGHNA and YNFKEQ. The CDR3 runs to 17 residues. The CDR3 loop reads CASSQVPGTQNHHEQFF. The CDR3 DNA reads as TGTGCCAGCAGCCAAGTACCCGGGACTCAGAACCACCATGAGCAGTTCTTC.

The genes are TRBV11-1 and TRBJ1-3; D may be TRBD1 (5 bases). Germline assignment: CDR1 SGHAT and CDR2 FQDESV (reference sequence). V was shortened by 5 bases and J by 2 bases, with 13 bases between the two germline ends. The CDR3 loop spans 15 amino acids. The chain's CDR3 is CASSPDTKAGNTIYF. In DNA form, the CDR3 reads TGTGCCAGCAGCCCGGACACAAAGGCTGGAAACACCATATATTTT.

J is TRBJ1-1 and V is TRBV7-9; TRBD1 aligns across 12 bases. Germline V gives CDR1 SEHNR, CDR2 FQNEAQ (reference sequence). The CDR3 covers 15 residues. V was pared by 7 bases and J by 6 bases, with 9 bases of the junction left unmatched. The CDR3 DNA is TGTGCCAGCACTCCTCGGGACAGGGGGCGAGCTGAAGCTTTCTTT. This translates into CASTPRDRGRAEAFF.

V gene TRBV7-9 combines with J gene TRBJ2-1; D remains ambiguous. Between the trimmed V and J ends, which lost 5 bases and 9 bases, there was a span of 11 bases. Germline V CDR1 and CDR2: SEHNR, FQNEAQ (reference sequence). CDR3 length: 12 residues. The DNA of the CDR3 is TGTGCCAGCAGCCCCTTTTGGGCTGAGCAGTTCTTC. This encodes CASSPFWAEQFF.

The chain carries TRBV14 and TRBJ2-1; the match to TRBD2 covers 7 bases. The germline CDR1 and CDR2 sequences are SGHDN and FVKESK. V shed 0 bases, J shed 14 bases, and the junction held 19 bases outside the gene matches. The CDR3 runs 17 residues. CDR3 in DNA: TGTGCCAGCAGCCAAGATCGGGGGACTACCACACCAGAGGGGAAGTTCTTC. Translation gives CASSQDRGTTTPEGKFF.

This chain's CDR3 is CASSVFRTGSLTSTEAFF. In nucleotides, the CDR3 is TGTGCCAGCAGTGTTTTTCGGACAGGGTCTTTGACGAGCACTGAAGCTTTCTTT. The V gene is TRBV2, the J gene TRBJ1-1; TRBD1 matches at 8 bases. Germline assignment: CDR1 SNHLY and CDR2 FYNNEI. The V segment lost 4 bases and the J segment 4 bases; nucleotides outside the gene matches: 17. There are 18 residues in the CDR3.

V usage is TRBV7-3 and J usage is TRBJ2-1; possible D gene TRBD1, 6 bases. Trimming cost V 8 bases and J 8 bases, with 16 bases left between them. CDR1 is SGHTA, CDR2 FQGTGA, per germline. The CDR3 has 13 residues. CDR3 protein: CASSPLGADEQFF. The CDR3 nucleotides are TGTGCCAGCTCACCTCTGGGGGCCGATGAGCAGTTCTTC.

The genes are TRBV10-2 and TRBJ1-1; a weak D match, TRBD1 (5 bases). Looked up from germline, CDR1 is WSHSY and CDR2 is SAAADI. The CDR3 sequence is 13 residues long. Trimming took off 5 bases at V and 4 bases at J, with 11 bases between the two ends. The CDR3 sequence is CASSSSGGTEAFF. As DNA, the CDR3 is TGCGCCAGCAGTTCATCGGGGGGCACTGAAGCTTTCTTT.

This clone was picked up one time. The genes are TRBV5-1 and TRBJ2-7; 7 bases line up with TRBD1. Germline values: CDR1 SGHRS, CDR2 YFSETQ. This CDR3 is built from 12 residues. V lost 4 bases to trimming and J lost 4 bases; unmatched junction nucleotides: 2. Here the CDR3 reads CASSTGDYEQYF. The DNA of the CDR3 is TGCGCCAGCAGCACAGGGGATTACGAGCAGTACTTC.

The gene calls are TRBV28 and TRBJ1-1, with 12 bases that match TRBD1. This CDR3 contains 18 residues. V lost 1 base, J lost 0 bases, and 6 bases stayed unmatched. Germline values: CDR1 MDHEN, CDR2 SYDVKM. CDR3 region: CASSLFGTGGGLNTEAFF. As DNA, the CDR3 is TGTGCCAGCAGTTTATTTGGGACAGGGGGCGGATTGAACACTGAAGCTTTCTTT.

V gene TRBV30 combines with J gene TRBJ2-7; 10 bases align to TRBD1. The V gene end was trimmed by 2 bases and the J gene end by 5 bases; junction bases not matched to a gene: 6. CDR3 length: 14 residues. Per germline, CDR1 GTSNPN and CDR2 SVGIG (reference sequence). Here the CDR3 DNA reads TGTGCCTGGAGTAGTGAGACAGGGGGCAACGAGCAGTACTTC. Amino acids: CAWSSETGGNEQYF.

The J gene is TRBJ1-1, the V gene TRBV5-1, with D perhaps TRBD1 (6 bases). Trimming took off 0 bases at V and 0 bases at J, with 24 bases between the two ends. This CDR3 has 20 amino acids. From germline, CDR1 is SGHRS and CDR2 YFSETQ. CDR3 residues: CASSLGGTWFAESMNTEAFF. The CDR3 region has the DNA TGCGCCAGCAGCTTGGGGGGGACATGGTTTGCTGAGTCGATGAACACTGAAGCTTTCTTT.

The V call is TRBV5-1, the J call TRBJ1-2; a weak D match, TRBD1 (5 bases). The V end was cut by 3 bases, the J end by 2 bases, with 8 bases between. Per the germline V gene, CDR1 is SGHRS and CDR2 is YFSETQ. This CDR3 is built from 13 residues. The DNA of the CDR3 is TGCGCCAGCAGCTCTACAGGCAACTATGGCTACACCTTC. Its protein is CASSSTGNYGYTF.

The rearrangement links TRBV7-3 to TRBJ2-2; 9 bases are shared with TRBD2. This CDR3 spans 16 amino acids. The V segment lost 1 base and the J segment 1 base; nucleotides outside the gene matches: 1. The germline V gene has CDR1 SGHTA and CDR2 FQGTGA. In nucleotides, the CDR3 is TGTGCCAGCAGCTTAAATAGCGGGGGGAACACCGGGGAGCTGTTTTTT. It codes for CASSLNSGGNTGELFF.

The chain employs TRBV7-9 and TRBJ1-1, with 7 bases identical to TRBD1. Germline V lookup: CDR1 SEHNR, CDR2 FQNEAQ (reference sequence). The V segment lost 5 bases and the J segment 2 bases; nucleotides outside the gene matches: 5. CDR3 size: 14 residues. This CDR3 is CASSKQGLNTEAFF. The CDR3 coding sequence is TGTGCCAGCAGCAAACAGGGGTTAAACACTGAAGCTTTCTTT.

This rearrangement joins TRBV4-1 to TRBJ2-7; D remains ambiguous. This CDR3 has 13 residues. Germline loops: CDR1 MGHRA, CDR2 YSYEKL. Trimming left V 3 bases short and J 0 bases short, with 6 bases between. As DNA, the CDR3 is TGCGCCAGCAGCCACCAGAACTCCTACGAGCAGTACTTC. It codes for CASSHQNSYEQYF.

This clone was counted a single time. The chain recombines TRBV29-1 with TRBJ1-2, with D maybe TRBD1 (5 bases). The V gene lost 1 base and the J gene lost 8 bases, with 8 bases spanning the gap. CDR1 is SQVTM and CDR2 is ANQGSEA in the germline V gene. There are 11 residues in the CDR3. Here the CDR3 reads CSVEGGRGYTF. The CDR3 DNA follows: TGCAGCGTTGAAGGGGGCCGGGGCTACACCTTC.

CDR3 amino acids: CASSRSEMGGITEAFF. The CDR3 DNA is TGTGCCAGCAGCCGAAGCGAAATGGGGGGTATCACTGAAGCTTTCTTT. The chain is built from TRBV28 and TRBJ1-1, with D possibly being TRBD1 (5 bases). Germline V lookup: CDR1 MDHEN, CDR2 SYDVKM. CDR3 size: 16 residues. Trimming took off 6 bases at V and 4 bases at J, with 21 bases between the two ends.

The J gene is TRBJ2-3, the V gene TRBV13; 14 positions agree with TRBD2. The CDR3 runs 18 residues. Germline lookup yields CDR1 PRHDT and CDR2 FYEKMQ (reference sequence). The trim removed 3 bases at V and 0 bases at J, leaving 5 bases unmatched. The CDR3 nucleotides are TGTGCCAGCAGCTTCGGACTAGCGGGGGGATATAGCACAGATACGCAGTATTTT. Amino acids: CASSFGLAGGYSTDTQYF.

This chain links TRBV28 with TRBJ2-7; 10 bases align to TRBD2. The J segment lost 5 bases and the V segment lost 1 base, leaving 8 bases of the junction unmatched. CDR1 MDHEN and CDR2 SYDVKM come from the germline V gene. This CDR3 has 16 residues. The CDR3 loop reads CASSLYPSGSQNEQYF. For the CDR3, the DNA is TGTGCCAGCAGTTTATATCCTAGCGGGAGTCAGAACGAGCAGTACTTC.